These 28 T cell receptor beta chains were sequenced from one sample in a study of tumor-infiltrating lymphocytes in primary liver carcinoma. Each 20-30 mg portion of unsorted bulk tissue served as the source for co-extraction of RNA and DNA. Production of TCR beta cDNA used 400 to 650 ng total RNA together with a constant-region primer. A slightly modified ARM-PCR protocol with three nested multiplex PCR rounds produced these TCR beta libraries. A C-beta reverse primer was combined with TRBV1-TRBV30 forward primers in the first two PCR rounds, and each round had around 11 cycles. Via MiXCR, TCRdb re-called the multiplex PCR reads, giving one row per CDR3 protein. Counted here are 50,000 to 60,000 distinct CDR3 sequences, around 73% occurring once; the ten biggest clones make up approximately 25%. Specimen: liver tumor tissue from sampling region 5. Sample subset: tumor region T5, tumor centre. These TCRs come from a man in his forties with primary liver carcinoma and hepatitis B virus infection.

This clonotype was recorded once. The chain recombines TRBV6-4 with TRBJ2-5, with 11 bases lining up with TRBD2. In germline, CDR1 is MRHNA, CDR2 SNTAGT. The CDR3 sequence is 15 residues long. J was trimmed by 3 bases and V by 9 bases; bases with no gene match: 9. As DNA, the CDR3 is TGTGCCAGTGATATGACTAGCGGGACGGAAGAGACCCAGTACTTC. Its protein product is CASDMTSGTEETQYF.

Worth noting for this clonotype: This is likely a read error, given that the CDR3 carries no conserved phenylalanine or tryptophan at its end. This chain uses TRBV30 with TRBJ1-2; 8 bases match TRBD1. Germline-derived CDR1 and CDR2 are GTSNPN and SVGIG (reference sequence). The CDR3 runs 14 residues. The CDR3 reads CACQGQEINYDYTI. The CDR3 nucleotides read TGTGCCTGCCAGGGACAGGAGATAAACTATGACTACACCATC.

About this clonotype: No conserved phenylalanine or tryptophan ends this CDR3, so it is likely a read error. This rearrangement joins TRBV29-1 to TRBJ2-3; TRBD1 might be the D (5 bases). The CDR3 contains 14 residues. V shed 8 bases and J shed 2 bases, with 17 bases lying between them. Germline loops: CDR1 SQVTM, CDR2 ANQGSEA. Written as DNA, the CDR3 is TGCAGCTTTAGGAAAGGGGCTTTCACAGATACGCAGTATTTA. This gives the protein CSFRKGAFTDTQYL.

J is TRBJ2-3 and V is TRBV5-1; D not resolved. Trimming cost V 6 bases and J 0 bases, with 14 bases left between them. The V gene's germline CDR1 is SGHRS and CDR2 YFSETQ. The CDR3 runs 15 residues. The CDR3 sequence is CASNVASASTDTQYF. CDR3 nucleotide sequence: TGCGCCAGCAACGTGGCCAGCGCCAGCACAGATACGCAGTATTTT.

J is TRBJ2-3 and V is TRBV18, with D unresolved. The CDR3 covers 13 residues. V was cut by 1 base and J by 7 bases, with 9 bases left in between. CDR1 is KGHSH and CDR2 is LQKENI in the germline V gene. The CDR3 region is CASSPLVSYTQYF. CDR3 nucleotides: TGTGCCAGCTCACCACTTGTATCATATACGCAGTATTTT.

Of note for this clonotype: This CDR3 fails to terminate in the conserved phenylalanine or tryptophan, so it likely reflects a read error. The chain links TRBV29-1 to TRBJ2-1, with 7 nucleotides matching TRBD2. This CDR3 has 14 residues. The germline V gene has CDR1 SQVTM and CDR2 ANQGSEA. The CDR3 region is CSVVPSGVYNEQFL. CDR3 DNA: TGCAGTGTTGTACCTAGCGGTGTCTACAATGAGCAGTTCTTA.

This clonotype was observed a few times. Its ends do not fully match the called genes, so a read error is possible. The chain employs TRBV5-1 and TRBJ2-7; 7 bases match TRBD1. Germline CDR1 is SGHRS and CDR2 is YFSETQ. The CDR3 is 14 residues long. The chain's CDR3 is CASSLPGGSYEQDF. The CDR3 DNA follows: TGCGCCAGCAGCTTGCCAGGGGGTTCCTACGAGCAGGACTTC.

V usage is TRBV5-1 and J usage is TRBJ1-1, with 9 bases aligning to TRBD1. The CDR3 runs to 14 residues. Losses at the gene ends were 8 bases for V and 5 bases for J; bases not matched to a gene: 10. Germline-derived CDR1 and CDR2 are SGHRS and YFSETQ. This CDR3 is CASSATGGYTEAFF. In DNA, the CDR3 is TGCGCCAGTAGCGCTACAGGGGGCTATACTGAAGCTTTCTTT.

This clonotype appeared a single time. The CDR3 ends on some other residue instead of the conserved phenylalanine or tryptophan, so this is likely a read error. The chain links TRBV5-5 to TRBJ2-5; D is tentatively TRBD1 or TRBD2 (5 bases each). Germline assignment: CDR1 SGHKS and CDR2 YYEKEE (reference sequence). The length of the CDR3 is 18 residues. The CDR3 DNA reads as TGTGCTAGCAGCATGGGGTTGATCGGGACGGAGTACCAAGAGACCCAGTACTCC. It yields the protein CASSMGLIGTEYQETQYS.

A remark on this clonotype: Since the CDR3 does not end with the conserved phenylalanine or tryptophan, this likely comes from a read error. The DNA is left out, because the CDR3 cannot be placed on it with certainty; the CDR3 is given as TCRdb lists it. The chain recombines TRBV11-1 with TRBJ2-1. CDR1 SGHAT and CDR2 FQDESV come from the germline V gene (reference sequence). Including both end residues, the CDR3 is 14 amino acids long. The CDR3 protein is CASSLKDSYNEQLY.

Regarding this clonotype: The conserved final phenylalanine or tryptophan is absent from the CDR3, which likely points to a read error. J is TRBJ2-3 and V is TRBV11-2; the D is unclear. Looked up from germline, CDR1 is SGHAT and CDR2 is FQNNGV. The CDR3 contains 17 residues. The CDR3 spells CASSLFAADVSIDTQYS. For the CDR3, the DNA is TGTGCCAGCAGCTTATTCGCGGCCGATGTCAGCATAGATACGCAGTATTCT.

This clonotype was observed a handful of times. The junction departs from germline at one end; a sequencing error may be responsible. The rearrangement links TRBV28 to TRBJ2-4; tentative D call: TRBD1 (6 bases). Germline CDR1 is MDHEN and CDR2 is SYDVKM. The CDR3 consists of 16 residues. CDR3 region: CASSQPDSTAKDIQYF. DNA of the CDR3: TGTGCCAGCAGTCAACCGGACAGTACAGCCAAAGACATTCAGTACTTC. The entire variable domain, with the rest obtained from reference TRBV28 and TRBJ2-4, is as follows: DVKVTQSSRYLVKRTGEKVFLECVQDMDHENMFWYRQDPGLGLRLIYFSYDVKMKEKGDIPEGYSVSREKKERFSLILESASTNQTSMYLCASSQPDSTAKDIQYFGAGTRLSVL.

In the case of this clonotype: One junction end does not reproduce the germline sequence, and a read error may be involved. The chain uses TRBV19 and TRBJ2-1, with 8 positions matching TRBD2. CDR3 length: 15 amino acids. Germline CDR1 reads LNHDA; CDR2 reads SQIVND (reference sequence). This chain's CDR3 is CASSPLAGQYNERSF. The CDR3 DNA reads as TGTGCCAGTAGTCCTTTAGCGGGACAATACAATGAGCGGTCCTTC.

V gene TRBV11-1 combines with J gene TRBJ2-5, with 8 bases matching TRBD2. From germline, CDR1 is SGHAT and CDR2 FQDESV (reference sequence). Trimming removed 7 bases from V and 4 bases from J; junction bases left unmatched: 11. CDR3 length equals 15 residues. The CDR3 nucleotides are TGTGCCAGCACCCTAACGGGACTAGAGAGAGAGACCCAGTACTTC. This codes for CASTLTGLERETQYF.

The table lists this clonotype with a few counts. This clone may be a read error of a much larger clone one base away. The chain is built from TRBV24-1 and TRBJ1-2; maybe TRBD1 (5 bases). Germline V gene sequence: CDR1 KGHDR, CDR2 SFDVKD. The CDR3 loop spans 12 amino acids. The CDR3 loop is CATSDFWWGYAF. CDR3 sequence (DNA): TGTGCCACCAGTGATTTTTGGTGGGGCTACGCCTTC.

This clonotype was seen ten or more times. V usage is TRBV6-2 or TRBV6-3 and J usage is TRBJ2-3; D is perhaps TRBD1 or TRBD2 (5 bases each). The V and J ends lost 2 bases and 4 bases respectively, with 10 bases between them. The germline V gene encodes CDR1 MNHEY and CDR2 SVGEGT. The CDR3 totals 14 residues. The DNA of the CDR3 is TGTGCCAGCAGTTACGGGACCCCACCAGATACGCAGTATTTT. Residues: CASSYGTPPDTQYF.

Notes on this clonotype: One end of the junction varies from germline; a read error may be responsible. The chain recombines TRBV29-1 with TRBJ1-1; D possibly corresponds to TRBD1 (6 bases). The CDR3 covers 15 residues. From germline, CDR1 is SQVTM and CDR2 ANQGSEA. The CDR3 coding sequence is TGCAGCGCTGCCCTGGGTGACAGGAGAAACACTAAAGCTTTCTTT. Residues: CSAALGDRRNTKAFF.

Details on this clonotype: A read error may be the cause here, since a much bigger clone is one base away. The chain couples TRBV2 to TRBJ2-1; 12 bases line up with TRBD2. The CDR3 loop spans 14 amino acids. Germline CDR1 and CDR2: SNHLY and FYNNEI. The CDR3 DNA reads TGTGCCAGCAGTGGGACTAGCGGGGCCCGGGAGCACTTCTTC. Translating it yields CASSGTSGAREHFF.

Of note for this clonotype: One end of the junction is discordant with germline, which a read error may explain. J is TRBJ2-3 and V is TRBV11-3, with D perhaps TRBD1 or TRBD2 (5 bases each). CDR3 length: 15 residues. Per the germline V gene, CDR1 is SGHNT and CDR2 is YENEEA. In DNA form, the CDR3 reads TGTGCCAGCAGCCCCGGTGGGGGTCCCGCTGATACGCGGTATTTT. It encodes CASSPGGGPADTRYF. Variable domain in full (rest from reference TRBV11-3 and TRBJ2-3): EAGVVQSPRYKIIEKKQPVAFWCNPISGHNTLYWYLQNLGQGPELLIRYENEEAVDDSQLPKDRFSAERLKGVDSTLKIQPAELGDSAVYLCASSPGGGPADTRYFGPGTRLTVL.

This clonotype appeared a few times. One end of the junction varies from germline; a read error may be responsible. The chain employs TRBV28 and TRBJ2-7, with TRBD1 matching over 7 bases. The CDR3 has 16 amino acids. CDR1 MDHEN and CDR2 SYDVKM come from the germline V gene. CDR3 loop: CANSLDRDLVSYEQYF. As DNA, the CDR3 is TGTGCCAACAGTTTAGACAGGGATCTTGTCTCCTACGAGCAGTACTTC. Using reference TRBV28 and TRBJ2-7 for the parts outside the CDR3, the full variable domain is DVKVTQSSRYLVKRTGEKVFLECVQDMDHENMFWYRQDPGLGLRLIYFSYDVKMKEKGDIPEGYSVSREKKERFSLILESASTNQTSMYLCANSLDRDLVSYEQYFGPGTRLTVT.

By share, this clonotype counts as large (0.1 to 1%). The V and J genes are TRBV11-2 and TRBJ2-7; D possibly corresponds to TRBD1 (5 bases). CDR3 length: 14 residues. V was shortened by 0 bases and J by 3 bases, with 9 bases between the two germline ends. CDR1 is SGHAT and CDR2 is FQNNGV in the germline V gene. CDR3: CASSLDARGYEQYF. In DNA, the CDR3 is TGTGCCAGCAGCTTAGATGCTAGGGGCTACGAGCAGTACTTC.

This clonotype appeared a few times. CDR3 coding DNA: TGTGCCAGCAGCGTAGAATTAGACTATGGCTACACCTTC. It codes for CASSVELDYGYTF. The chain couples TRBV9 to TRBJ1-2; D is ambiguous. The germline V and J ends were trimmed by 0 bases and 3 bases, with 6 bases remaining between them. The CDR3 is 13 residues long. In germline, CDR1 is SGDLS, CDR2 YYNGEE.

This clonotype was seen only a few times. Mismatch with germline at one junction end may stem from a read error. In DNA, the CDR3 is TGTGCCATCAGTGCGGGACAAGGCCGATACGAGCAGTACTTC. It translates to CAISAGQGRYEQYF. The chain joins TRBV6-1 to TRBJ2-7; D could derive from TRBD1 or TRBD2 (6 bases each). The germline gives CDR1 MNHNS, CDR2 SASEGT. The CDR3 is 14 amino acids.

Worth noting for this clonotype: The junction departs from germline at one end; a sequencing error may be responsible. The chain uses TRBV10-3 and TRBJ2-7; 7 bases line up with TRBD2. The V gene's germline CDR1 is ENHRY and CDR2 SYGVKD. This CDR3 is 18 amino acids long. The CDR3 region has the DNA TGTGCCATCAGGGCTCCCCCCGGGACTATCCTTACGTCTGGCGAGCACTACTTC. This encodes CAIRAPPGTILTSGEHYF.

This clonotype qualifies as medium-sized. The chain combines TRBV29-1 with TRBJ2-1; 7 bases match TRBD2. Unmatched junction bases numbered 7, after V lost 4 bases and J lost 4 bases. This CDR3 contains 14 residues. The germline V gene encodes CDR1 SQVTM and CDR2 ANQGSEA. For the CDR3, the DNA is TGCAGCGTTGCCGTAGCTAGCGGTTACAATGAGCAGTTCTTC. Translated, it gives CSVAVASGYNEQFF.

A remark on this clonotype: The junction departs from the called germline gene at one end, perhaps through a read error. The chain has TRBV6-1 and TRBJ2-3, with 7 bases aligning to TRBD2. The CDR3 is made up of 14 amino acids. CDR1 and CDR2 from the germline V gene are MNHNS and SASEGT. CDR3 DNA sequence: TGTAACAGCAGTGAAGGACTAGAGCCAGATACACAGTATTTT. Translating gives CNSSEGLEPDTQYF.

Concerning this clonotype: The CDR3 does not end in the conserved phenylalanine or tryptophan, so this is likely a read error. The rearrangement links TRBV29-1 to TRBJ2-1; TRBD2 matches at 7 bases. Germline assignment: CDR1 SQVTM and CDR2 ANQGSEA. Trimming took 8 bases from V and 13 from J; bases not matched to a gene: 8. The CDR3 has 10 residues. As DNA, the CDR3 is TGCAGCATTCTCCGGGAGGATCAGTTCTTA. It is translated as CSILREDQFL.

Notes on this clonotype: The junction and the germline gene differ at one end; a read error may be behind it. The chain links TRBV12-3 or TRBV12-4 to TRBJ2-7; D unclear. The CDR3 covers 13 residues. The DNA for the CDR3 is TGTGCCATCAGTTTACAGCAGAGCTACGAACAGTACTTC. It encodes CAISLQQSYEQYF.